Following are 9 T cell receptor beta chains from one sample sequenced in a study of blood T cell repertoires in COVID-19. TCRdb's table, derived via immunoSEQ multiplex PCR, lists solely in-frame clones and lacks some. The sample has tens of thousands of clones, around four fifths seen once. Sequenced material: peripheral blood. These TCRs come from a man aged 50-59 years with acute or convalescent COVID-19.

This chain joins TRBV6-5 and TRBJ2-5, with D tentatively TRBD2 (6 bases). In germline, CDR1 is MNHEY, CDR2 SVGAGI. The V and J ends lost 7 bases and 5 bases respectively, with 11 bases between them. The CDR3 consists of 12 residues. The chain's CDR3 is CASKEGTETQYF. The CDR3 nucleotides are TGTGCCAGCAAGGAGGGGACGGAGACCCAGTACTTC.

CDR3 amino acids: CASSYSAQGREQYF. The CDR3 nucleotides are TGTGCCAGCAGTTACTCCGCACAGGGTAGGGAGCAGTACTTC. This chain joins TRBV6-5 and TRBJ2-7; the D gene is possibly TRBD1 (6 bases). The CDR3 is 14 residues long. CDR1 is MNHEY and CDR2 is SVGAGI in the germline V gene. Trimming removed 0 bases at V and 7 bases at J, with 13 bases between.

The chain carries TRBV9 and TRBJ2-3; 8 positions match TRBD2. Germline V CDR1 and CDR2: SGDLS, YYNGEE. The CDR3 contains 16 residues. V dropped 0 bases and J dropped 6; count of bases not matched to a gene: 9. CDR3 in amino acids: CASSVEARGARDTQYF. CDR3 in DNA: TGTGCCAGCAGCGTAGAGGCGCGGGGGGCCCGGGATACGCAGTATTTT. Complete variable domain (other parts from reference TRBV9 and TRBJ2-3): DSGVTQTPKHLITATGQRVTLRCSPRSGDLSVYWYQQSLDQGLQFLIQYYNGEERAKGNILERFSAQQFPDLHSELNLSSLELGDSALYFCASSVEARGARDTQYFGPGTRLTVL.

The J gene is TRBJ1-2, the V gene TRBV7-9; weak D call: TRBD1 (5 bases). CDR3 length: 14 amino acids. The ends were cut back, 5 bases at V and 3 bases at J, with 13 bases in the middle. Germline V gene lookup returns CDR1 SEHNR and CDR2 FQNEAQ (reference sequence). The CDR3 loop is CASSPREEHYGYTF. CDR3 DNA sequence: TGTGCCAGCAGCCCCAGGGAAGAACACTATGGCTACACCTTC.

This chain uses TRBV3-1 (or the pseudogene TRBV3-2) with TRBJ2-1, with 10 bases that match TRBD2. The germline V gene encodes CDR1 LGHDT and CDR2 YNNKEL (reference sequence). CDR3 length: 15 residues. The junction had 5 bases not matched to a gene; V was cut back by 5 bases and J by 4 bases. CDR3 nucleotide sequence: TGTGCCAGCAGCGGAACTAGCGGGATGTACAATGAGCAGTTCTTC. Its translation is CASSGTSGMYNEQFF.

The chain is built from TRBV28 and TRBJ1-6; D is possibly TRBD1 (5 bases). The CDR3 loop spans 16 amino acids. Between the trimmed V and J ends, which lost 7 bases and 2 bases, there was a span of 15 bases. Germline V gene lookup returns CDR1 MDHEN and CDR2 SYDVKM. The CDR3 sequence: CASKSQGRTYNSPLHF. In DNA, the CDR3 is TGTGCCAGCAAGAGTCAGGGAAGGACCTATAATTCACCCCTCCACTTT.

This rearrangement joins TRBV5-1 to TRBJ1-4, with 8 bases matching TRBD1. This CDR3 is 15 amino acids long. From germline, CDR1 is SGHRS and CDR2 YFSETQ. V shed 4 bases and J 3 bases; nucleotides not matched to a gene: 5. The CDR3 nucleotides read TGCGCCAGCAGCGGCTCGACAGGGGCTAATGAAAAACTGTTTTTT. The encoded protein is CASSGSTGANEKLFF.

The CDR3 protein is CASSDIDRPNQPQHF. The CDR3 coding sequence is TGTGCCAGCAGTGATATAGACAGGCCGAATCAGCCCCAGCATTTT. This chain links TRBV6-1 with TRBJ1-5, with D possibly matching TRBD1 (6 bases). The CDR3 runs to 15 residues. Germline lookup yields CDR1 MNHNS and CDR2 SASEGT. V lost 3 bases and J lost 4, with 13 bases in between.

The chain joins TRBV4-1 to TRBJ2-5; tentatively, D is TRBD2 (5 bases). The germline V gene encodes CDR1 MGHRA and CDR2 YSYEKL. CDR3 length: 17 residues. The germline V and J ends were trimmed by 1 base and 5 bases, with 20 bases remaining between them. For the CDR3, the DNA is TGCGCCAGCAGCCAAGGGAGGTATCCAAGCCCAAACGAGACCCAGTACTTC. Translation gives CASSQGRYPSPNETQYF.